What follows describes a single TCR beta chain. Its antigen is undetermined. V gave up 6 bases and J gave up 0 bases; unmatched junction bases: 2. Germline V gene lookup returns CDR1 WSHSY and CDR2 SAAADI. The CDR3 contains 14 residues. TCRdb called the 5' RACE reads again in MiXCR, with one record for every CDR3 protein. The table shows 230,000 or so distinct CDR3 sequences, with about 18% occurring only once. This specimen belongs to a study of CD8 T cells in ankylosing spondylitis. Study results and caveats: The authors reported significant enrichment of disease-linked clones in matched ankylosing spondylitis synovial fluid. Relatively rare in peripheral blood, disease-linked clones were also CD8+. A TCR beta motif of about eight highly homologous variants seemed to mark ankylosing spondylitis blood.

The sample taken for sequencing was blood, either unsorted or a sorted T cell fraction (not recorded which). The chain couples TRBV10-2 to TRBJ2-7; the match to TRBD2 covers 10 bases. The sequence was obtained from a male donor with ankylosing spondylitis or in good health (not recorded which). CDR3 sequence: CASRLAGASYEQYF. CDR3 coding DNA: TGCGCCAGCAGGCTAGCGGGAGCCTCCTACGAGCAGTACTTC.